One sample yielded the 27 T cell receptor beta chains listed below, sequenced in a study of blood T cells in healthy people across ages. Sample-barcoded 5' priming and a J-beta primer mix drove a second PCR of roughly 7 to 11 cycles. TCRdb itself ran the 5' RACE reads through MiXCR, one entry per CDR3 protein. This sample has some 550,000 distinct CDR3 sequences; under 55% occur once, and the top ten carry just under 25%. The sample consisted of blood. These receptors all come from a man older than 75 in good health.

This clonotype was counted only a few times. J is TRBJ2-1 and V is TRBV5-1, with D unresolved. Germline-derived CDR1 and CDR2 are SGHRS and YFSETQ. CDR3 length: 15 residues. V was cut by 0 bases and J by 0 bases, with 7 bases left in between. The DNA of the CDR3 is TGCGCCAGCAGCTTGGAAAAGAGCTCCTACAATGAGCAGTTCTTC. As protein: CASSLEKSSYNEQFF.

V is TRBV4-1 and J is TRBJ2-1, with D perhaps given as TRBD1 or TRBD2 (5 bases each). Germline CDR1 MGHRA, CDR2 YSYEKL. The CDR3 spans 15 residues. Trimming stripped 2 bases from V and 3 bases from J, with 11 bases between. The CDR3 sequence: CASSQHGTNYNEQFF. CDR3 bases: TGCGCCAGCAGCCAACACGGGACCAACTACAATGAGCAGTTCTTC.

The V call is TRBV24-1, the J call TRBJ2-1; 7 bases align to TRBD1. Germline-derived CDR1 and CDR2 are KGHDR and SFDVKD. V trimming: 11 bases; J trimming: 6 bases; junction bases outside the gene matches: 9. CDR3 length: 13 amino acids. CDR3 nucleotides: TGTGCCAACTCGGGACAGAGGAGCAATGAGCAGTTCTTC. Its translation is CANSGQRSNEQFF.

This chain connects TRBV6-2 or TRBV6-3 to TRBJ2-1; tentatively, D is TRBD1 or TRBD2 (5 bases each). Trimming took off 10 bases at V and 3 bases at J, with 7 bases between the two ends. Germline CDR1 and CDR2: MNHEY and SVGEGT. The CDR3 length is 11 residues. Here the CDR3 DNA reads TGTGCCACGGGACGCTACAATGAGCAGTTCTTC. Protein sequence: CATGRYNEQFF.

On this clonotype: A much larger clonotype is one base distant, so this may be a read error. The V and J genes are TRBV6-6 and TRBJ2-6; D is perhaps TRBD1 (5 bases). This CDR3 has 15 residues. Germline lookup yields CDR1 MNHNY and CDR2 SVGAGI (reference sequence). The CDR3 is CASRPTGSGANVQTF. The CDR3 DNA reads as TGTGCCAGCCGACCGACCGGGTCTGGGGCCAACGTCCAGACTTTC.

The chain has TRBV7-9 and TRBJ2-1; unclear D gene. The J call may be incorrect, as the DNA end agrees better with TRBJ2-7. This CDR3 is 15 amino acids long. The V gene's germline CDR1 is SEHNR and CDR2 FQNEAQ (reference sequence). The DNA for the CDR3 is TGTGCCAGCAGCTTATTGAGCTCCCTTAACTACGAGCAGTACTTC. It encodes CASSLLSSLNYEQYF.

This clonotype was seen more than once but under ten times. The chain carries TRBV29-1 and TRBJ1-1, with D unresolved. Germline V gene data show CDR1 as SQVTM and CDR2 as ANQGSEA. V was shortened by 4 bases and J by 1 base, with 7 bases between the two germline ends. The CDR3 extends over 12 amino acids. The DNA of the CDR3 is TGCAGCGTTGTTATGGGGAACACTGAAGCTTTCTTT. Encoded protein: CSVVMGNTEAFF.

The chain carries TRBV12-3 or TRBV12-4 and TRBJ2-1; 9 nucleotides match TRBD2. Trimming took 7 bases from V and 4 from J; bases not matched to a gene: 11. The CDR3 has 16 amino acids. DNA for the CDR3: TGTGCCAGCACCTGGGGGGAAGCGGGGGGATACAATGAGCAGTTCTTC. Amino acid sequence: CASTWGEAGGYNEQFF.

This clonotype was found a few times. This chain connects TRBV11-2 to TRBJ2-4; D may match TRBD1 or TRBD2 (5 bases each). Looked up from germline, CDR1 is SGHAT and CDR2 is FQNNGV. The CDR3 consists of 14 residues. V lost 5 bases, J lost 13 bases, and 21 bases lay in between. The CDR3, as DNA: TGTGCCAGCAGCCTCGGACTGACCCCCAGGGAGCAGTACTTC. Protein sequence: CASSLGLTPREQYF.

In the case of this clonotype: The junction departs from the called germline gene at one end, perhaps through a read error. The J gene is TRBJ2-4, the V gene TRBV6-1; D is perhaps TRBD2 (5 bases). Germline V CDR1 and CDR2: MNHNS, SASEGT. There are 14 residues in the CDR3. CDR3 residues: CASSEVWTGLEQYF. CDR3 coding DNA: TGTGCAAGCAGTGAAGTGTGGACTGGCTTGGAGCAGTACTTC.

V gene TRBV10-3 combines with J gene TRBJ1-1; maybe TRBD1 (6 bases). Germline loops: CDR1 ENHRY, CDR2 SYGVKD. The CDR3 is 14 residues long. Deletions cut 7 bases from V and 1 base from J, with 13 bases between. CDR3 region: CAIKQGVTNTEAFF. The CDR3 DNA reads TGTGCCATCAAACAGGGAGTTACGAACACTGAAGCTTTCTTT.

This clonotype has just one count. At one end the junction does not follow the germline gene, possibly because of a read error. J is TRBJ2-4 and V is TRBV20-1, with D unclear. The J call may be in error: the DNA end matches TRBJ2-7 better. The CDR3 extends over 13 amino acids. CDR1 is DFQATT, CDR2 SNEGSKA, per germline (reference sequence). CDR3 nucleotide sequence: TGCAATGCTTCCGACCGACCAGCCTACGAGCAGTACTTC. Its protein product is CNASDRPAYEQYF.

The chain links TRBV5-8 to TRBJ2-5; TRBD1 is a possible D gene (6 bases). The V gene's germline CDR1 is SGHTS and CDR2 YDEGEE. The V and J ends lost 4 bases and 3 bases respectively, with 16 bases between them. The CDR3 is 15 amino acids. The CDR3 DNA is TGTGCCAGCAGCGGCCGGGACACCCCAGAAGAGACCCAGTACTTC. Encoded protein: CASSGRDTPEETQYF.

The chain carries TRBV12-5 and TRBJ1-1; D uncertain. The CDR3 consists of 12 residues. Trimming shortened V by 1 base and J by 9 bases, and 9 bases separated the two germline ends. Germline V gives CDR1 LGHNT, CDR2 FRNRAP. The chain's CDR3 is CASGLGSGKAFF. The CDR3, as DNA: TGTGCTAGTGGTTTGGGGTCAGGTAAAGCTTTCTTT.

The gene calls are TRBV12-3 or TRBV12-4 and TRBJ1-3, with unresolved D. The CDR3 consists of 16 residues. V lost 2 bases and J lost 0, with 11 bases in between. The chain's CDR3 is CASSLSPVGSGNTIYF. The CDR3 bases are TGTGCCAGCAGTTTATCCCCCGTGGGCTCTGGAAACACCATATATTTT.

A single count supports this clonotype. The chain has TRBV7-9 and TRBJ1-4, with 7 bases fitting TRBD1. The ends lost 5 bases at V and 8 bases at J; junction bases unmatched: 8. Germline lookup yields CDR1 SEHNR and CDR2 FQNEAQ (reference sequence). This CDR3 region has 14 residues. CDR3 protein: CASSVDRVEEKLFF. The CDR3 region has the DNA TGTGCCAGCAGCGTCGACAGGGTCGAAGAAAAACTGTTTTTT.

With regard to this clonotype: A much larger clone differs by one base, so this may be a read error. The genes are TRBV29-1 and TRBJ2-5; D may correspond to TRBD1 or TRBD2 (5 bases each). The germline V gene encodes CDR1 SQVTM and CDR2 ANQGSEA. This CDR3 comprises 14 residues. CDR3 amino acids: CGVERGTQQETQYF. In nucleotides, the CDR3 is TGCGGCGTTGAGAGGGGTACCCAGCAAGAGACCCAGTACTTC.

V is TRBV20-1 and J is TRBJ2-3; D not resolved. This CDR3 region has 13 residues. CDR1 and CDR2 (germline): DFQATT, SNEGSKA (reference sequence). The V gene lost 1 base and the J gene lost 3 bases, with 8 bases spanning the gap. In nucleotides, the CDR3 is TGCAGTGCTAGAGGTTGGGTAACAGATACGCAGTATTTT. Translating it yields CSARGWVTDTQYF.

This clonotype was observed once. The V and J genes are TRBV7-9 and TRBJ2-3, with unresolved D. The CDR3 has 13 residues. Deletions cut 2 bases from V and 1 base from J, with 4 bases between. CDR1 and CDR2 from the germline V gene are SEHNR and FQNEAQ (reference sequence). As DNA, the CDR3 is TGTGCCAGCAGCTTACAGCGCACAGATACGCAGTATTTT. Protein product: CASSLQRTDTQYF.

A word on this clonotype: The junction and the germline gene differ at one end; a read error may be behind it. The chain has TRBV6-6 and TRBJ1-2; possibly TRBD1 for D (6 bases). From germline, CDR1 is MNHNY and CDR2 SVGAGI (reference sequence). The CDR3 length is 15 residues. CDR3 sequence (DNA): TGTGCCAGCAGCTACTCGAGGGGGGATTACTATGACTACACCTTC. This codes for CASSYSRGDYYDYTF.

This chain uses TRBV6-2 or TRBV6-3 with TRBJ2-2; 8 nucleotides line up with TRBD1. With 7 bases clipped from V and 9 bases from J, the junction kept 4 bases outside the gene matches. Germline values: CDR1 MNHEY, CDR2 SVGEGT. The CDR3 covers 12 residues. The CDR3 coding sequence is TGTGCCAGCACAACAGGGGGGCGGGAGCTGTTTTTT. Its translation: CASTTGGRELFF.

CDR3 coding DNA: TGTGCCTGGGGGGACAGGGCGGATGAAGCTTTCTTT. This sequence encodes CAWGDRADEAFF. The chain employs TRBV30 and TRBJ1-1; 9 bases are a match to TRBD1. CDR3 length: 12 amino acids. Germline lookup yields CDR1 GTSNPN and CDR2 SVGIG (reference sequence). With V trimmed by 5 bases and J by 7 bases, 5 bases remained unmatched.

Many counts were recorded for this clonotype. The chain employs TRBV7-2 and TRBJ2-3; 9 bases are a match to TRBD2. CDR1 is SGHTA, CDR2 FQGNSA, per germline. The CDR3 length is 14 residues. Trimming at V came to 1 base and at J to 6 bases, leaving 2 bases not matched to a gene. Here the CDR3 DNA reads TGTGCCAGCAGCTTAGGACTAGCGGTGGATACGCAGTATTTT. Encoded protein: CASSLGLAVDTQYF. The complete variable domain, with remaining parts taken from reference TRBV7-2 and TRBJ2-3, reads GAGVSQSPSNKVTEKGKDVELRCDPISGHTALYWYRQSLGQGLEFLIYFQGNSAPDKSGLPSDRFSAERTGGSVSTLTIQRTQQEDSAVYLCASSLGLAVDTQYFGPGTRLTVL.

This clonotype turned up a few times. The V and J genes are TRBV9 and TRBJ1-2, with D uncertain. Germline loops: CDR1 SGDLS, CDR2 YYNGEE. CDR3 size: 13 residues. V was trimmed by 4 bases and J by 4 bases, leaving 11 bases between them. CDR3 DNA sequence: TGTGCCAGCAGCTCCCACAGATTCTATGGCTACACCTTC. Its protein product is CASSSHRFYGYTF. The full variable domain, completed using reference TRBV9 and TRBJ1-2, is DSGVTQTPKHLITATGQRVTLRCSPRSGDLSVYWYQQSLDQGLQFLIQYYNGEERAKGNILERFSAQQFPDLHSELNLSSLELGDSALYFCASSSHRFYGYTFGSGTRLTVV.

Points on this clonotype: A single base separates this from a much larger clone, so it may be a read error. The V gene is TRBV5-1, the J gene TRBJ1-2, with D possibly TRBD1 on 5 matching bases. Germline V CDR1 and CDR2: SGHRS, YFSETQ. The CDR3 contains 12 residues. Written as DNA, the CDR3 is TGCGCCGGCAGCTTGGGGGACTATGGCTACACCTTC. This gives the protein CAGSLGDYGYTF. Together with reference TRBV5-1 and TRBJ1-2, the CDR3 gives the full variable domain: KAGVTQTPRYLIKTRGQQVTLSCSPISGHRSVSWYQQTPGQGLQFLFEYFSETQRNKGNFPGRFSGRQFSNSRSEMNVSTLELGDSALYLCAGSLGDYGYTFGSGTRLTVV.

This rearrangement joins TRBV27 to TRBJ2-1; 7 nucleotides match TRBD1. CDR1 and CDR2 (germline): MNHEY, SMNVEV (reference sequence). Trimming cost V 7 bases and J 3 bases; bases outside gene matches: 6. The CDR3 is 14 residues long. CDR3 residues: CASKSGQSYNEQFF. The CDR3 DNA is TGTGCCAGCAAGTCGGGACAGAGCTACAATGAGCAGTTCTTC.

The genes are TRBV20-1 and TRBJ2-5; 11 nucleotides match TRBD2. The junction had 3 bases not matched to a gene; V was cut back by 0 bases and J by 3 bases. This CDR3 has 15 residues. Germline values: CDR1 DFQATT, CDR2 SNEGSKA (reference sequence). The CDR3 DNA follows: TGCAGTGCTAGAGAACCTAGCGGGGGGAAAGAGACCCAGTACTTC. It is translated as CSAREPSGGKETQYF.